The clone carrying this T cell receptor beta chain was detected a few times. What it binds is not known. The CDR3 extends over 16 amino acids. Trimming left V 3 bases short and J 3 bases short, with 19 bases between. The germline V gene encodes CDR1 SGHRS and CDR2 YFSETQ. Libraries for TCRalpha and TCRbeta carried sample barcodes and unique molecular identifiers via 5'RACE. One entry per CDR3 protein, called by TCRdb with MiXCR from the 5' RACE reads. The sample contains around 530,000 distinct CDR3 sequences, about a fifth of which appear only once. This sample was taken from a study of T-cell memory formation after mild COVID-19. In the study overall: TCR clusters mostly belonged to single donors.

Overall study findings and caveats: Shrinking CD4+ clones were chiefly CM and EM; CD8+ ones were chiefly EMRA. Pre-infection memory already had some responding clones, implying cross-reactive memory joined.

The chain carries TRBV5-1 and TRBJ2-7, with a weak D call TRBD2 (5 bases). Input material: PBMCs or a T cell subset sorted from them (not recorded which). The sequence was collected from an adult woman who had mild COVID-19 (a few samples of this study predate the infection). Cell type and time point are not known. Written as DNA, the CDR3 is TGCGCCAGCAGCTCGAATCGGGCGGGTCGAGGCTACGAGCAGTACTTC. Protein: CASSSNRAGRGYEQYF.